This T cell receptor beta chain emerged from a study of human T cells and chemical hapten exposure. Study-level background: Patch tests applied 0.01% DPC to the upper back and were scored after 6 days.

This CDR3 has 16 residues. After removal of 6 bases from V and 1 base from J, the junction contained 8 bases not matched to a gene. Time point in this sample: patch test 2, 6 weeks after DPC sensitization. Treatment denoted: therapeutic diphenylcyclopropenone sensitization with weekly scalp DPC. In its sample, this clonotype was seen many times. What the library attached to individual cDNA molecules were unique molecular identifiers. TCRdb recomputed calls from the RACE reads with MiXCR, one row per CDR3 protein. The table has under 450,000 distinct CDR3 sequences, around 6% seen once. J is TRBJ2-5 and V is TRBV12-3 or TRBV12-4; 10 bases match TRBD2. The sample consisted of whole blood, taken in connection with sensitization to the hapten diphenylcyclopropenone (DPC). This TCR came from a young woman with alopecia areata. Some clones in this sample may be carry-over from other donors' samples. In DNA, the CDR3 is TGTGCCAGCAGCGACGCTAGCGGGGGCCTCCAAGAGACCCAGTACTTC. This codes for CASSDASGGLQETQYF.